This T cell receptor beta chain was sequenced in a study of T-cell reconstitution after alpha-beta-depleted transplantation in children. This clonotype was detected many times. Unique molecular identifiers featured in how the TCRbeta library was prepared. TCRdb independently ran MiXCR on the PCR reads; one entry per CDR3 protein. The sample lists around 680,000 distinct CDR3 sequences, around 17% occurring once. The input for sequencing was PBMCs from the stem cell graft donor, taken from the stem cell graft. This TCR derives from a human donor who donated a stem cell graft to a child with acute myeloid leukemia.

Written as DNA, the CDR3 is TGCAGTGCTAGAGATAAGGCTAGCGGGGGTGTCGGGGAGCTGTTTTTT. Translation gives CSARDKASGGVGELFF. The chain joins TRBV20-1 to TRBJ2-2; 10 bases map to TRBD2. This CDR3 has 16 amino acids. Trimming took 0 bases from V and 7 from J; bases not matched to a gene: 8. The V gene's germline CDR1 is DFQATT and CDR2 SNEGSKA (reference sequence).